The present T cell receptor beta chain was sequenced within a study of T cells in Graves' hyperthyroidism and ophthalmopathy. V gave up 7 bases and J gave up 5 bases; unmatched junction bases: 8. This CDR3 region has 14 residues. The germline CDR1 and CDR2 sequences are MNHEY and SVGEGT. The investigators amplified TCR beta CDR3 regions from RNA transcripts. HTBI primers were the set used in a first-round RT-PCR of the TCR CDR3. TCRdb redid the calling of the multiplex PCR reads with MiXCR, one entry per CDR3 protein. Of 700,000 or so distinct CDR3 sequences detected, about a sixth appear once; the ten largest clones hold over 7.5%. This clonotype came up a few times.

This receptor was taken from a man younger than 30 with Graves' hyperthyroidism. This chain joins TRBV6-2 or TRBV6-3 and TRBJ2-1; the match to TRBD2 covers 7 bases. Source material: blood. CDR3 in amino acids: CASTWDYPNNEQFF. In DNA, the CDR3 is TGTGCCAGCACCTGGGACTATCCCAACAATGAGCAGTTCTTC.